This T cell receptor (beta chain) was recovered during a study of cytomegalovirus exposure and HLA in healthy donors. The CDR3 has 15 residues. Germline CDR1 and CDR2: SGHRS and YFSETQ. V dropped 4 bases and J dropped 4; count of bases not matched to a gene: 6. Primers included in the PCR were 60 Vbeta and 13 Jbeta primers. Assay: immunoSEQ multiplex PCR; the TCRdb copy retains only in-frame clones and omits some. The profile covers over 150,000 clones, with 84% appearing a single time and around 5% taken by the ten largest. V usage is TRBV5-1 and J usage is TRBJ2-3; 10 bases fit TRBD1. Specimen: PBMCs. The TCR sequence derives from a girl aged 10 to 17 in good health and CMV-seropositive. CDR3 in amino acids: CASSVPGQGSDTQYF. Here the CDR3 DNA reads TGCGCCAGCAGCGTTCCGGGACAGGGGTCAGATACGCAGTATTTT.